This T cell receptor (beta chain) was found in a study of patients and donors after allogeneic stem cell transplantation. TCRdb analysed the RT-PCR reads with MiXCR anew, one entry per CDR3 protein. The table has around 150,000 distinct CDR3 sequences, 25% to 35% seen once. The CDR3 sequence is 15 residues long. V was trimmed by 2 bases and J by 2 bases, leaving 12 bases between them. Germline loops: CDR1 KGHSH, CDR2 LQKENI. The chain has TRBV18 and TRBJ2-5; no definite D call. Sequencing was carried out using blood, either unsorted or a sorted T cell fraction (not recorded which). This TCR was sampled from a human donor who was either an allogeneic HSCT recipient or a stem cell or donor lymphocyte infusion donor (not recorded which). It is not recorded whose cells these are; they may come from a transplant donor. DNA of the CDR3: TGTGCCAGCTCACCATCAACTTGGCAGCAAGAGACCCAGTACTTC. The encoded protein is CASSPSTWQQETQYF.